This TCR beta chain was identified during a study of T-cell reconstitution after alpha-beta-depleted transplantation in children. The germline V gene encodes CDR1 LGHDT and CDR2 YNNKEL (reference sequence). The J segment lost 5 bases and the V segment lost 4 bases, leaving 10 bases of the junction unmatched. CDR3 length: 17 amino acids. Unique molecular identifiers were built into the TCRbeta library. TCRdb fed the PCR reads into MiXCR, producing one record per CDR3 protein. The sample contains about 980,000 distinct CDR3 sequences, about 29% of which appear only once. The receptor's source is a boy under two years old who had a stem cell transplant for SCID, so the T cells may come from the graft donor. The starting material was PBMCs, mostly from graft donor cells, obtained 360 days after TCRalphabeta/CD19-depleted stem cell transplant. The chain has TRBV3-1 and TRBJ2-7, with 14 nucleotides matching TRBD2. CDR3 loop: CASSLRLAGGPRDEQYF. In DNA form, the CDR3 reads TGTGCCAGCAGCCTCAGACTAGCGGGGGGGCCTCGTGACGAGCAGTACTTC.